This TCR beta chain appears in the sequencing data of a study of Ad26.COV2.S vaccination and SARS-CoV-2 variants. Overall study context: Once or twice, 56 days apart, Ad26.COV2.S was delivered intramuscularly. Study results and caveats: Reportedly, spike-specific CD8+ and CD4+ T cell responses achieved substantial breadth once vaccination had taken place. The analyses of TCR breadth and depth may have understated the size of total T cell responses.

A remark on this clone: Its cognate antigen is unknown.

Treatment noted: some 20 received Ad26.COV2.S at low or high dose, single or two shots; 5 received placebo; per-sample allocation not given. Sampling was done on day 63 after the first vaccine or placebo injection. Participants' vaccine, an Ad26 vector, delivered Wuhan-strain SARS-CoV-2 spike. Unmatched junction bases numbered 17, after V lost 7 bases and J lost 7 bases. The CDR3 contains 17 residues. Germline loops: CDR1 MDHEN, CDR2 SYDVKM. Measured with immunoSEQ multiplex PCR; TCRdb has only the in-frame clones, and not every one. The repertoire holds around 500,000 clones, with 89% as singletons. The gene calls are TRBV28 and TRBJ2-4; TRBD1 aligns across 9 bases. This TCR was sampled from a person between 18 and 65 years old who received the Ad26.COV2.S COVID-19 vaccine or a placebo. The specimen comprised peripheral blood, sampled in a trial of Ad26.COV2.S vaccine versus placebo. CDR3 region: CASTATGGGSNANIQYF. In DNA, the CDR3 is TGTGCCAGCACCGCGACAGGGGGTGGAAGTAATGCGAACATTCAGTACTTC.